The 13 T cell receptor beta chains presented below share a single source sample, sequenced in a study of T-cell memory formation after mild COVID-19. TCRdb re-called the 5' RACE reads through MiXCR, storing one row per CDR3 protein. The data hold 180,000 or so distinct CDR3 sequences, with roughly 10% observed a single time. Sequencing was performed on PBMCs or a T cell subset sorted from them (not recorded which). Every receptor here comes from a man in his late teens or twenties who had mild COVID-19 (a few samples of this study predate the infection). Cell type and time point are not known.

This clonotype was observed a few times. V usage is TRBV4-3 and J usage is TRBJ2-4; unclear D gene. In germline, CDR1 is LGHNA, CDR2 YSLEER. The ends were cut back, 0 bases at V and 5 bases at J, with 14 bases in the middle. The CDR3 runs 16 residues. The chain's CDR3 is CASSQDARRGENIQYF. The CDR3 DNA follows: TGCGCCAGCAGCCAAGATGCGAGGAGAGGAGAAAACATTCAGTACTTC.

The V call is TRBV20-1, the J call TRBJ1-1; 7 nucleotides match TRBD1. Germline V gene data show CDR1 as DFQATT and CDR2 as SNEGSKA (reference sequence). The CDR3 consists of 14 residues. Losses at the gene ends were 4 bases for V and 3 bases for J; bases not matched to a gene: 8. Written as DNA, the CDR3 is TGCAGTGCTATTCCAGGGGGTCGGGACACTGAAGCTTTCTTT. Translation: CSAIPGGRDTEAFF.

This clonotype was found a few times. The chain combines TRBV19 with TRBJ2-1, with 7 bases matching TRBD2. V trimming: 6 bases; J trimming: 2 bases; junction bases outside the gene matches: 4. This CDR3 comprises 14 residues. Germline lookup yields CDR1 LNHDA and CDR2 SQIVND (reference sequence). CDR3 loop: CASRTRGAYNEQFF. The CDR3 nucleotides read TGTGCCAGTAGAACCCGGGGGGCCTACAATGAGCAGTTCTTC.

V and J are TRBV5-6 and TRBJ1-5, with D perhaps TRBD1 (6 bases). The CDR3 consists of 15 residues. Germline lookup yields CDR1 SGHDT and CDR2 YYEEEE. The V end lost 1 base, the J end lost 3 bases, and 11 bases lay between the germline ends. CDR3 in DNA: TGTGCCAGCAGCTTGCAAGACAGGATCAATCAGCCCCAGCATTTT. It translates to CASSLQDRINQPQHF.

The chain links TRBV18 to TRBJ2-7; D not certain. Deletions cut 0 bases from V and 5 bases from J, with 8 bases between. Germline loops: CDR1 KGHSH, CDR2 LQKENI. CDR3 length: 13 amino acids. CDR3 loop: CASSPPDGNEQYV. CDR3 nucleotides: TGTGCCAGCTCACCACCGGACGGAAACGAGCAGTACGTC.

Only a few counts were recorded for this clonotype. V and J are TRBV20-1 and TRBJ1-2; D might be TRBD1 (5 bases). V dropped 6 bases and J dropped 8 bases, with 25 bases sitting between them. Germline-derived CDR1 and CDR2 are DFQATT and SNEGSKA (reference sequence). CDR3 length: 15 amino acids. The CDR3 region is CSANAYPGLARGYTF. CDR3 coding DNA: TGCAGTGCCAACGCTTATCCAGGGCTCGCTCGGGGCTACACCTTC.

This clonotype was observed many times. The rearrangement uses TRBV12-3 or TRBV12-4 and TRBJ1-2; TRBD1 might be the D (5 bases). Trimming stripped 1 base from V and 3 bases from J, with 9 bases between. The CDR3 contains 14 residues. The CDR3 DNA sequence: TGTGCCAGCAGTTTAGACGGGACGGACTATGGCTACACCTTC. Amino acid sequence: CASSLDGTDYGYTF.

This clonotype was observed at least ten times. V is TRBV27 and J is TRBJ2-3; D is possibly TRBD2 (5 bases). This CDR3 contains 14 residues. The germline V gene encodes CDR1 MNHEY and CDR2 SMNVEV (reference sequence). The ends were cut back, 6 bases at V and 3 bases at J, with 13 bases in the middle. The CDR3 here is CASRMGRRTDTQYF. CDR3 bases: TGTGCCAGCAGGATGGGCAGGAGGACAGATACGCAGTATTTT.

The chain combines TRBV12-3 or TRBV12-4 with TRBJ2-5, with D unclear. This CDR3 contains 13 residues. V lost 6 bases, J lost 2 bases, and 10 bases lay in between. The CDR3 DNA sequence: TGTGCCAGCAGGCTGACCGGTCAAGAGACCCAGTACTTC. Translated, it gives CASRLTGQETQYF.

The genes are TRBV7-2 and TRBJ1-1; 10 nucleotides line up with TRBD1. This CDR3 has 16 amino acids. V gave up 3 bases and J gave up 3 bases; unmatched junction bases: 7. Germline V gene data show CDR1 as SGHTA and CDR2 as FQGNSA. For the CDR3, the DNA is TGTGCCAGCAGCTTCTCACCCGGGACAGGGGACACTGAAGCTTTCTTT. Protein product: CASSFSPGTGDTEAFF.

The rearrangement links TRBV6-2 or TRBV6-3 to TRBJ2-1; a weak D match, TRBD2 (7 bases). This CDR3 region has 11 residues. CDR1 and CDR2 (germline): MNHEY, SVGEGT. The V end lost 5 bases, the J end lost 13 bases, and 12 bases lay between the germline ends. This CDR3 reads CASSTGGGQFF. The CDR3 nucleotides are TGTGCCAGCAGTACGGGGGGCGGCCAGTTCTTC.

This clonotype was observed a few times. The chain uses TRBV7-2 and TRBJ1-2; weak D call: TRBD1 (5 bases). From germline, CDR1 is SGHTA and CDR2 FQGNSA. V shed 5 bases and J shed 4 bases, with 17 bases lying between them. The CDR3 runs to 15 residues. This CDR3 is CASSPRTPGLYGYTF. DNA of the CDR3: TGTGCCAGCAGCCCCAGGACCCCGGGGCTCTATGGCTACACCTTC.

The table lists this clonotype with a few counts. This chain links TRBV4-2 with TRBJ2-1; tentative D call: TRBD2 (6 bases). Trimming left V 0 bases short and J 4 bases short, with 13 bases between. The CDR3 extends over 16 amino acids. The germline gives CDR1 LGHNA, CDR2 YNFKEQ. Here the CDR3 DNA reads TGTGCCAGCAGCCAAGATGCGGGGCCCATGTACAATGAGCAGTTCTTC. It codes for CASSQDAGPMYNEQFF.